This TCR beta chain came from a study of shared clonotypes between healthy human individuals. The study, taken as a whole, reports: All-four-donor shared clonotypes had higher generation probabilities than non-shared clonotypes did. Genetic and exposure-history diversity was limited by the small donor number.

Remarks on this clone: Its antigen is undetermined.

CDR3 length: 16 residues. Germline V gene sequence: CDR1 SGDLS, CDR2 YYNGEE. J was trimmed by 5 bases and V by 5 bases; bases with no gene match: 10. TCRdb's table, derived via immunoSEQ multiplex PCR, lists solely in-frame clones and lacks some. The sample consists of 650,000 to 800,000 clones, about 90% of them appearing once. CD45RO-negative, CCR7-selected cells formed the naive CD8 fraction, which excluded terminally differentiated effector memory CD45RA+ cells. The sequenced sample was naive CD8+ T cells sorted from blood. V gene TRBV9 combines with J gene TRBJ2-2; the match to TRBD2 covers 9 bases. This TCR came from a man aged 25-40 years in good health. CDR3 bases: TGTGCCAGCAGGGAGGAAGGACTAGCGTTGACCGGGGAGCTGTTTTTT. Amino acid sequence: CASREEGLALTGELFF.